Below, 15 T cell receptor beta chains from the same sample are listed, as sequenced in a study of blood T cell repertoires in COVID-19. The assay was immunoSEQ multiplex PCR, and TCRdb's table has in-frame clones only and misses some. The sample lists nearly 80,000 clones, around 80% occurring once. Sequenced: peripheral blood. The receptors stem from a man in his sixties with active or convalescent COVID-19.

The DNA for the CDR3 is TGTGCCAGCTCACGTAGGGAGGGGGGTAGGAGTACTGAAGCTTTCTTT. Translation gives CASSRREGGRSTEAFF. The chain has TRBV18 and TRBJ1-1; a possible D gene is TRBD1 (6 bases). From germline, CDR1 is KGHSH and CDR2 LQKENI. V was clipped by 4 bases and J by 5 bases, with 20 bases between them. The CDR3 is 16 residues long. Full variable domain (outside the CDR3, taken from reference TRBV18 and TRBJ1-1): NAGVMQNPRHLVRRRGQEARLRCSPMKGHSHVYWYRQLPEEGLKFMVYLQKENIIDESGMPKERFSAEFPKEGPSILRIQQVVRGDSAAYFCASSRREGGRSTEAFFGQGTRLTVV.

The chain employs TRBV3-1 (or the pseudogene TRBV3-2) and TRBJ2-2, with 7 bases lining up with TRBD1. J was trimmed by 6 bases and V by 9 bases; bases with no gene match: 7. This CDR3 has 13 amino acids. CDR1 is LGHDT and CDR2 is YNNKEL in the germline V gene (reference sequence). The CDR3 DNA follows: TGTGCCAGTCACAGGGGTGGGTCCGGGGAGCTGTTTTTT. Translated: CASHRGGSGELFF.

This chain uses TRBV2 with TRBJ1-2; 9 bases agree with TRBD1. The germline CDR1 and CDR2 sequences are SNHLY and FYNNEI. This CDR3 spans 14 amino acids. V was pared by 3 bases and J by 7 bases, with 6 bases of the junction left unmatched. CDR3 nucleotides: TGTGCCAGCAGTGAGGGACAGGGAATCGGTGGCTACACCTTC. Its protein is CASSEGQGIGGYTF.

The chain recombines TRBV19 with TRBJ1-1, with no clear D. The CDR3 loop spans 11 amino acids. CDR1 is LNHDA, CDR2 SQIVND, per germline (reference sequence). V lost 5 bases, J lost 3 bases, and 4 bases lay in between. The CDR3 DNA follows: TGTGCCAGTAGTCCCGACACTGAAGCTTTCTTT. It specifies CASSPDTEAFF.

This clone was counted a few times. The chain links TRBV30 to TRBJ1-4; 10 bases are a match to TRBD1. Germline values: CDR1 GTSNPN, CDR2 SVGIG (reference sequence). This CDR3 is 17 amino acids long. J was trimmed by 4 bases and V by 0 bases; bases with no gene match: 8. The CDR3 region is CAWSVSDRGFFNEKLFF. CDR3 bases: TGTGCCTGGAGTGTATCGGACAGGGGGTTTTTTAATGAAAAACTGTTTTTT.

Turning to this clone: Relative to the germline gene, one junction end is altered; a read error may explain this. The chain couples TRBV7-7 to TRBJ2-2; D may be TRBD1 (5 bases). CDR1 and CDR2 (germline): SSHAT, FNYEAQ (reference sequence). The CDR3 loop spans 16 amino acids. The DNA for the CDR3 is TGTGCTAGCAGCCCGCCCCAGGGTTCGGTCACCGGGGAGCTGTTTTTT. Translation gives CASSPPQGSVTGELFF.

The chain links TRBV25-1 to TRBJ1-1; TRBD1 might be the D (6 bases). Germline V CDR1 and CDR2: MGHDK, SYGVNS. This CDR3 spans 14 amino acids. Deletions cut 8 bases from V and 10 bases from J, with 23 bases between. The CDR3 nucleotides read TGTGCCAGCCGTAGCTCAGGGGAGCATCCGGCAGCTTTCTTT. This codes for CASRSSGEHPAAFF. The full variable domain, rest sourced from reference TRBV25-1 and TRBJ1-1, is EADIYQTPRYLVIGTGKKITLECSQTMGHDKMYWYQQDPGMELHLIHYSYGVNSTEKGDLSSESTVSRIRTEHFPLTLESARPSHTSQYLCASRSSGEHPAAFFGQGTRLTVV.

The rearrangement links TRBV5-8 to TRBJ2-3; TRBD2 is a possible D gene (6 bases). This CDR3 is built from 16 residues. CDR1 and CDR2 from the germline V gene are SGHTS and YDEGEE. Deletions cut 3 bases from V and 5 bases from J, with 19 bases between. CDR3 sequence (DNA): TGTGCCAGCAGCTCCTTGACGAGGGGCGGGATAGATACGCAGTATTTT. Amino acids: CASSSLTRGGIDTQYF.

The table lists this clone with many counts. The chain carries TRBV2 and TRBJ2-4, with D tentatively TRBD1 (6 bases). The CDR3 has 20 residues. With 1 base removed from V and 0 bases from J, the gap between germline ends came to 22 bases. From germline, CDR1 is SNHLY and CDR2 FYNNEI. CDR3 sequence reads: CASSEGVWTDVNLAKNIQYF. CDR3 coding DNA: TGTGCCAGCAGTGAAGGGGTCTGGACAGACGTAAATCTAGCCAAAAACATTCAGTACTTC.

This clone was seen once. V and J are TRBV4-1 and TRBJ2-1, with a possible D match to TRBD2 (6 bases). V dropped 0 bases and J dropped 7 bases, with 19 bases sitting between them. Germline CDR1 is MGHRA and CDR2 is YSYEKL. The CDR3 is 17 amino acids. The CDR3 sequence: CASSQDLRPGGWNEQFF. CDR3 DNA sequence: TGCGCCAGCAGCCAAGATTTGAGGCCCGGGGGTTGGAATGAGCAGTTCTTC.

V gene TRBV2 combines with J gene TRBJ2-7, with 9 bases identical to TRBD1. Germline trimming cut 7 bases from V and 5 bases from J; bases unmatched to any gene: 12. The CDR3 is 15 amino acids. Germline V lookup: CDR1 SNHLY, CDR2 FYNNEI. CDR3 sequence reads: CASNRWPGQGDEQYF. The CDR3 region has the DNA TGTGCCAGCAACCGTTGGCCGGGACAGGGTGACGAGCAGTACTTC.

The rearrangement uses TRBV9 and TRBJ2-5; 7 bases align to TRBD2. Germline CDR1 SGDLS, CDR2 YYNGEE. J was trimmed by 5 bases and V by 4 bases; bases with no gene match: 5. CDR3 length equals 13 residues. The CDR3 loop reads CASSPRLAETQYF. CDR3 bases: TGTGCCAGCAGCCCCAGACTAGCCGAGACCCAGTACTTC.

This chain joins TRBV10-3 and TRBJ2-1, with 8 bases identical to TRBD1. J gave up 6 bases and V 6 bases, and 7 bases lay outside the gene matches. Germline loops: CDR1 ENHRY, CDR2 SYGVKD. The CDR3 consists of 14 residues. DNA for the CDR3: TGTGCCATCAGACGGACAGGGTCGGGCAATGAGCAGTTCTTC. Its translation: CAIRRTGSGNEQFF.

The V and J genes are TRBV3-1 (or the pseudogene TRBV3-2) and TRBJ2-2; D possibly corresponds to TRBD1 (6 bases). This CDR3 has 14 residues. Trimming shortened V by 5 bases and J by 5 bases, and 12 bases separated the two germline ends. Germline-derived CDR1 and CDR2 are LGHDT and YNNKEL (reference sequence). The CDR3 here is CASSFHRDTGELFF. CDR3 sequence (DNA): TGTGCCAGCAGCTTCCACAGGGATACCGGGGAGCTGTTTTTT.

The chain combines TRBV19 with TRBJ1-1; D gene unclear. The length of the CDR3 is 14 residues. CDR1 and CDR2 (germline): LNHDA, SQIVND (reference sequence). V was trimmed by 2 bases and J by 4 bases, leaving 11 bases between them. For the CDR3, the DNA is TGTGCCAGTAGTATACTCCAAAGCGGCACTGAAGCTTTCTTT. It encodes CASSILQSGTEAFF.